This record concerns one T cell receptor beta chain sequence. Its antigen is still unknown. The entry originates in a study of CD8+CD57+ T cells in acquired aplastic anemia. Study overall: Across the sorted CD4+ and CD8+ cells, DNA amounts averaged 3.2 ug. Notes on the study in general: Comparison of patients with controls identified almost 30 shared CD8+ CDR3 sequences.

Researchers used genomic DNA as the template to profile TCR beta VDJ and CDR3. Each CDR3 protein gets one entry after TCRdb re-called the reads with MiXCR. The sample includes roughly 220,000 distinct CDR3 sequences, over 55% of them seen just once. Germline CDR1 is LNHNV and CDR2 is YYDKDF (reference sequence). The CDR3 is made up of 15 amino acids. J lost 6 bases, V lost 3 bases, and 9 bases had no gene match. CD8+CD57+ cell expansion had been shown by flow cytometry in patients chosen for sequencing. Diagnosis of severe acquired aplastic anemia applied to all patients. Receipt of therapy had not occurred in any patient by the time of blood sampling.

The specimen sequenced was sorted CD4+, CD8+, or CD8+CD57+ T cells (not recorded which) from PBMCs. The genes are TRBV15 and TRBJ2-7; 9 positions match TRBD1. This receptor was identified in a human donor with aplastic anemia. DNA for the CDR3: TGTGCCACCAGCAGCTCCAGGTCGGGACAGGGCGAGCAGTACTTC. Protein product: CATSSSRSGQGEQYF.